One sample yielded the 27 T cell receptor beta chains listed below, sequenced in a study of control samples from healthy donors and cancer patients. Only in-frame clones appear in the TCRdb table, and some are missing; sequencing was by immunoSEQ multiplex PCR. The sample shows fewer than 200,000 clones, just under 95% of them seen only once. The source material was blood. The source is a woman aged 60 to 75 in good health.

The chain couples TRBV9 to TRBJ1-2; D remains ambiguous. The ends were cut back, 6 bases at V and 1 base at J, with 10 bases in the middle. This CDR3 region has 13 residues. CDR1 and CDR2 (germline): SGDLS, YYNGEE. For the CDR3, the DNA is TGTGCCAGCACCCGGACGGTTAACTATGGCTACACCTTC. Its protein is CASTRTVNYGYTF.

This chain links TRBV12-3 or TRBV12-4 with TRBJ1-6; TRBD1 matches 8 bases. This CDR3 has 13 amino acids. J gave up 14 bases and V 6 bases, and 9 bases lay outside the gene matches. This chain's CDR3 is CASSPGTGMALHF. The CDR3 nucleotides read TGTGCCAGCAGCCCCGGGACAGGCATGGCCCTCCACTTT.

The V and J genes are TRBV6-5 and TRBJ1-2, with 7 nucleotides matching TRBD1. Unmatched junction bases numbered 8, after V lost 4 bases and J lost 6 bases. This CDR3 comprises 14 residues. The germline CDR1 and CDR2 sequences are MNHEY and SVGAGI. CDR3 DNA sequence: TGTGCCAGCAGTTGGACAGGAGGGATGGATGGCTACACCTTC. Protein sequence: CASSWTGGMDGYTF.

CDR3: CASSPHRESNTEAFF. The CDR3, as DNA: TGTGCCAGCAGCCCTCACAGGGAGAGTAATACTGAAGCTTTCTTT. This chain connects TRBV13 to TRBJ1-1; D might be TRBD1 (6 bases). The CDR3 covers 15 residues. CDR1 PRHDT and CDR2 FYEKMQ come from the germline V gene (reference sequence). Trimming removed 5 bases from V and 5 bases from J, with 18 bases in between.

The gene calls are TRBV3-1 (or the pseudogene TRBV3-2) and TRBJ2-7; TRBD2 is a possible D gene (6 bases). With 1 base removed from V and 2 bases from J, the gap between germline ends came to 12 bases. The CDR3 is 15 residues long. Germline V gene sequence: CDR1 LGHDT, CDR2 YNNKEL (reference sequence). CDR3 sequence: CASSQVVWGAYEQYF. DNA of the CDR3: TGTGCCAGCAGCCAAGTGGTCTGGGGGGCCTACGAGCAGTACTTC.

The chain carries TRBV18 and TRBJ1-5; the match to TRBD1 covers 9 bases. CDR3 length equals 15 residues. V lost 3 bases to trimming and J lost 3 bases; unmatched junction nucleotides: 3. CDR1 is KGHSH, CDR2 LQKENI, per germline. The CDR3 bases are TGTGCCAGCTCACCGCGACAGGGGGACAATCAGCCCCAGCATTTT. It codes for CASSPRQGDNQPQHF.

This sequence joins TRBV6-5 and TRBJ2-7; tentative D call: TRBD2 (5 bases). The germline gives CDR1 MNHEY, CDR2 SVGAGI. V lost 5 bases to trimming and J lost 1 base, with 12 bases between them. The CDR3 sequence is 14 residues long. CDR3 DNA sequence: TGTGCCAGCAGTCTTCCCGGCGGGTCCTACGAGCAGTACTTC. Translation gives CASSLPGGSYEQYF.

The chain links TRBV4-1 to TRBJ1-2, with 7 bases aligning to TRBD1. CDR3 length: 15 residues. Germline CDR1 MGHRA, CDR2 YSYEKL. Unmatched junction bases numbered 11, after V lost 3 bases and J lost 7 bases. CDR3 region: CASSHNKQGSGGYTF. The CDR3 nucleotides are TGCGCCAGCAGCCACAATAAACAGGGGAGTGGTGGCTACACCTTC.

J is TRBJ2-3 and V is TRBV18; TRBD2 is a possible D gene (7 bases). The CDR3 length is 14 residues. V shed 4 bases and J shed 3 bases, with 11 bases lying between them. In germline, CDR1 is KGHSH, CDR2 LQKENI. The CDR3, as DNA: TGTGCCAGCTCACAGGGGAGGGGGACAGATACGCAGTATTTT. Its protein product is CASSQGRGTDTQYF.

Turning to this clone: The sample has other DNA sequences that encode this CDR3 too. The V gene is TRBV30, the J gene TRBJ1-5; D might be TRBD1 (6 bases). In germline, CDR1 is GTSNPN, CDR2 SVGIG (reference sequence). CDR3 length: 13 amino acids. V was pared by 0 bases and J by 5 bases, with 8 bases between. The CDR3 DNA reads as TGTGCCTGGAGTGTCAGGGGCGATCAGCCCCAGCATTTT. Its protein is CAWSVRGDQPQHF. The whole variable domain, remainder taken from reference TRBV30 and TRBJ1-5, is SQTIHQWPATLVQPVGSPLSLECTVEGTSNPNLYWYRQAAGRGLQLLFYSVGIGQISSEVPQNLSASRPQDRQFILSSKKLLLSDSGFYLCAWSVRGDQPQHFGDGTRLSIL.

This sequence joins TRBV9 and TRBJ2-3; a possible D gene is TRBD2 (7 bases). Per the germline V gene, CDR1 is SGDLS and CDR2 is YYNGEE. Trimming shortened V by 1 base and J by 1 base, and 10 bases separated the two germline ends. This CDR3 spans 15 amino acids. DNA of the CDR3: TGTGCCAGCAGCGTAAAGGGGGGGCGCACAGATACGCAGTATTTT. Its protein product is CASSVKGGRTDTQYF.

This rearrangement joins TRBV5-1 to TRBJ1-6; D may be TRBD1 (6 bases). The CDR3 runs 15 residues. CDR1 is SGHRS and CDR2 is YFSETQ in the germline V gene. V was shortened by 0 bases and J by 10 bases, with 14 bases between the two germline ends. The DNA of the CDR3 is TGCGCCAGCAGCTTGGAAGGGGGGGATCGCTCACCCCTCCACTTT. As protein: CASSLEGGDRSPLHF.

The chain couples TRBV4-1 to TRBJ1-2, with a tentative D call TRBD1 (5 bases). From germline, CDR1 is MGHRA and CDR2 YSYEKL. The CDR3 sequence is 13 residues long. V lost 4 bases to trimming and J lost 4 bases, with 10 bases between them. The chain's CDR3 is CASSPTDGYGYTF. CDR3 nucleotide sequence: TGCGCCAGCAGCCCGACAGATGGCTATGGCTACACCTTC.

This clone occurred once. V usage is TRBV10-3 and J usage is TRBJ1-5; D call uncertain. V lost 4 bases and J lost 4, with 14 bases in between. The CDR3 runs to 15 residues. CDR1 ENHRY and CDR2 SYGVKD come from the germline V gene. The CDR3 bases are TGTGCCATCAGTGTCAAGCGGGCAGAGAATCAGCCCCAGCATTTT. Amino acid sequence: CAISVKRAENQPQHF.

The V call is TRBV25-1, the J call TRBJ1-2; weak D call: TRBD1 (6 bases). Germline loops: CDR1 MGHDK, CDR2 SYGVNS. V was clipped by 4 bases and J by 4 bases, with 19 bases between them. The CDR3 has 16 amino acids. The CDR3 sequence: CASSGPKPGRGYGYTF. In DNA, the CDR3 is TGTGCCAGCAGTGGCCCAAAACCGGGCAGGGGCTATGGCTACACCTTC.

V usage is TRBV25-1 and J usage is TRBJ2-3, with D hard to call. Trimming pared 7 bases from V and 2 bases from J, leaving 13 bases between. Germline loops: CDR1 MGHDK, CDR2 SYGVNS. The CDR3 is 14 amino acids. The CDR3 region is CASTPGWDTDTQYF. As DNA, the CDR3 is TGTGCCAGCACCCCCGGATGGGACACAGATACGCAGTATTTT.

The chain couples TRBV29-1 to TRBJ1-1; no clear D gene. The CDR3 has 12 amino acids. The germline V gene has CDR1 SQVTM and CDR2 ANQGSEA. Trimming removed 6 bases from V and 3 bases from J, with 11 bases in between. The CDR3 region is CSVRKSDTEAFF. The CDR3 nucleotides read TGCAGCGTCAGGAAGTCTGACACTGAAGCTTTCTTT.

This chain connects TRBV9 to TRBJ2-2; 8 nucleotides match TRBD2. The CDR3 covers 15 residues. Trimming removed 4 bases from V and 3 bases from J; junction bases left unmatched: 5. CDR1 SGDLS and CDR2 YYNGEE come from the germline V gene. CDR3 nucleotide sequence: TGTGCCAGCAGCTTTTCAGCGGGGGACACCGGGGAGCTGTTTTTT. Residues: CASSFSAGDTGELFF.

The gene calls are TRBV7-8 and TRBJ2-6, with D unresolved. V lost 4 bases and J lost 0, with 13 bases in between. CDR1 and CDR2 (germline): SGHVS, FQNEAQ. This CDR3 has 17 residues. This chain's CDR3 is CASSYGVLSSGANVLTF. CDR3 nucleotides: TGTGCCAGCAGCTACGGTGTCCTGAGCTCTGGGGCCAACGTCCTGACTTTC.

This chain uses TRBV6-5 with TRBJ1-2; 10 bases fit TRBD1. The CDR3 is 15 amino acids. The junction had 4 bases not matched to a gene; V was cut back by 6 bases and J by 0 bases. The V gene's germline CDR1 is MNHEY and CDR2 SVGAGI. CDR3 residues: CASRPGQGANYGYTF. In nucleotides, the CDR3 is TGTGCCAGCAGGCCAGGACAGGGGGCTAACTATGGCTACACCTTC.

The CDR3 sequence is CASSSTPGLATNYGYTF. As DNA, the CDR3 is TGTGCCAGCAGCTCAACACCGGGACTGGCCACTAACTATGGCTACACCTTC. This chain uses TRBV7-3 with TRBJ1-2; TRBD1 is a possible D gene (5 bases). The CDR3 is 17 amino acids. The V end was cut by 4 bases, the J end by 0 bases, with 18 bases between. Germline lookup yields CDR1 SGHTA and CDR2 FQGTGA.

The V gene is TRBV19, the J gene TRBJ2-5; 9 bases fit TRBD1. The CDR3 runs 13 residues. The V segment lost 5 bases and the J segment 3 bases; nucleotides outside the gene matches: 1. Germline V lookup: CDR1 LNHDA, CDR2 SQIVND (reference sequence). The DNA of the CDR3 is TGTGCCAGTAGTTGGGACAGGGAAGAGACCCAGTACTTC. It is translated as CASSWDREETQYF.

The chain employs TRBV11-3 and TRBJ1-1; D not certain. Germline-derived CDR1 and CDR2 are SGHNT and YENEEA. V lost 7 bases and J lost 1, with 19 bases in between. The CDR3 has 16 residues. The CDR3 sequence: CASTIEKDTSNTEAFF. CDR3 DNA: TGTGCCAGCACTATAGAGAAGGATACCTCGAACACTGAAGCTTTCTTT.

The chain is built from TRBV5-8 and TRBJ1-2; a weak D match, TRBD1 (6 bases). This CDR3 spans 17 amino acids. Trimming pared 1 base from V and 1 base from J, leaving 17 bases between. Germline V gene sequence: CDR1 SGHTS, CDR2 YDEGEE. The DNA for the CDR3 is TGTGCCAGCAGCTTGAGGCAGGGGTCCTACTTTAACTATGGCTACACCTTC. Its translation: CASSLRQGSYFNYGYTF.

The table lists this clone with a count of one. The rearrangement joins TRBV18 to TRBJ1-2; D uncertain. CDR3 size: 13 residues. Germline V gene lookup returns CDR1 KGHSH and CDR2 LQKENI. Trimming shortened V by 3 bases and J by 5 bases, and 10 bases separated the two germline ends. The DNA of the CDR3 is TGTGCCAGCTCACCGGAACAGATATATGGCTACACCTTC. It specifies CASSPEQIYGYTF.

This clone has only one observation. The CDR3 DNA reads as TGTGCCAGCAGTTACCAGACCGCCGGGGAGCTGTTTTTT. It is translated as CASSYQTAGELFF. The V gene is TRBV6-5, the J gene TRBJ2-2; unclear D gene. The CDR3 covers 13 residues. V was pared by 2 bases and J by 6 bases, with 7 bases between. Germline V CDR1 and CDR2: MNHEY, SVGAGI.

The genes are TRBV12-3 or TRBV12-4 and TRBJ2-5; 7 bases align to TRBD2. This CDR3 contains 13 residues. Trimming took 5 bases from V and 9 from J; bases not matched to a gene: 9. As DNA, the CDR3 is TGTGCCAGCAGTGGGGGACGCCGGGAGGCCCAGTACTTC. Amino acids: CASSGGRREAQYF.